This TCR beta chain was identified in a study of blood T cells in healthy people across ages. In the study overall: Capture by template switching was about one barcoded beta molecule per two T cells.

Together with a sample-barcoded 5' primer, a J-beta primer mix was included in a second PCR lasting roughly 6 to 12 cycles. TCRdb passed the 5' RACE reads through MiXCR, listing each CDR3 protein once. The data show approximately 790,000 distinct CDR3 sequences, about 62% seen once. This receptor was taken from a man aged 25-45 years in good health. Material: blood.

CDR3 region: CASSHSGRAYEQYF. The CDR3 DNA reads TGTGCCAGCAGCCACTCAGGCAGGGCCTACGAGCAGTACTTC. V is TRBV14 and J is TRBJ2-7, with D maybe TRBD1 (5 bases). V was pared by 3 bases and J by 2 bases, with 11 bases between. Per the germline V gene, CDR1 is SGHDN and CDR2 is FVKESK. The CDR3 is 14 residues long.